Listed below are T cell receptor beta chains from one sample, sequenced in a study of cytomegalovirus exposure and HLA in healthy donors. Libraries were prepared by immunoSEQ multiplex PCR; TCRdb keeps only in-frame clonotypes and omits some of them. The data show tens of thousands of clones, 86% seen once. Sequencing was carried out using PBMCs. The receptors were gathered from a man aged 25-45 years in good health and CMV-seropositive. Each CDR3 is given with its conserved first and last residue. A D gene is named only where the DNA matches it firmly. Expanded clones get a size class; other rows say once, few or many, or leave the size out.

d_gene	abundance	v_gene	j_gene	CDR3aa	CDR3nt
TRBD1	NA	TRBV7-3	TRBJ2-5	CASSPGDRGKTQYF	TGTGCCAGCAGCCCTGGGGACAGGGGAAAGACCCAGTACTTC
NA	NA	TRBV4-1	TRBJ1-2	CASSRLQRGDYGYTF	TGCGCCAGCAGCCGCCTACAGCGGGGGGACTATGGCTACACCTTC
NA	NA	TRBV13	TRBJ1-3	CASSLAGRQGPGNTIYF	TGTGCCAGCAGCTTAGCGGGACGTCAGGGGCCTGGAAACACCATATATTTT
TRBD2	NA	TRBV5-1	TRBJ2-7	CASSFGLVDGYEQYF	TGCGCCAGCAGCTTCGGACTAGTGGACGGCTACGAGCAGTACTTC
NA	NA	TRBV11-2	TRBJ1-6	CASSLVVARNNSPLHF	TGTGCCAGCAGCTTAGTCGTGGCCAGAAATAATTCACCCCTCCACTTT
NA	NA	TRBV7-8	TRBJ2-7	CASSLEGVDQYEQYF	TGTGCCAGCAGCTTAGAAGGGGTCGACCAATACGAGCAGTACTTC
NA	once	TRBV27	TRBJ1-5	CASSLHNNQPQHF	TGTGCCAGCAGTTTACACAACAATCAGCCCCAGCATTTT
TRBD1	NA	TRBV19	TRBJ1-2	CASSIDNRGPGGYTF	TGTGCCAGTAGTATAGATAACAGGGGGCCGGGCGGCTACACCTTC
NA	NA	TRBV28	TRBJ1-1	CASGGEGTEAFF	TGTGCCAGCGGGGGGGAAGGCACTGAAGCTTTCTTT
NA	NA	TRBV5-1	TRBJ2-5	CASSFSRGGQETQYF	TGCGCCAGCAGCTTCTCAAGGGGGGGGCAAGAGACCCAGTACTTC
NA	NA	TRBV28	TRBJ1-2	CASSFGGGSSGYTF	TGTGCCAGCAGTTTTGGCGGGGGTTCTTCTGGCTACACCTTC